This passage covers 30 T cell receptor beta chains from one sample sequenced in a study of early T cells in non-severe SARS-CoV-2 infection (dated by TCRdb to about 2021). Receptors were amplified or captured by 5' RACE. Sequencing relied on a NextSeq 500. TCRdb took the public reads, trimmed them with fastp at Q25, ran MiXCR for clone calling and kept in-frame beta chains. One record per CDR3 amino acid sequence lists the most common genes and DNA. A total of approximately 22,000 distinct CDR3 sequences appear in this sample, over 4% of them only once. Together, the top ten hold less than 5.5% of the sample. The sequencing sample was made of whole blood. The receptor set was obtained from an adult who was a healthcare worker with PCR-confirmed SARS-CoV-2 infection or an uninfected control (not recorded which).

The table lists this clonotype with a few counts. The CDR3 nucleotides read TGTGCCAAACCGGGACAGGGGGCTTTCGAGCAGTACTTC. Amino acid sequence: CAKPGQGAFEQYF. J is TRBJ2-7 and V is TRBV6-4; 12 bases match TRBD1. CDR1 and CDR2 (germline): MRHNA, SNTAGT. This CDR3 comprises 13 residues. J gave up 6 bases and V 10 bases, and 7 bases lay outside the gene matches.

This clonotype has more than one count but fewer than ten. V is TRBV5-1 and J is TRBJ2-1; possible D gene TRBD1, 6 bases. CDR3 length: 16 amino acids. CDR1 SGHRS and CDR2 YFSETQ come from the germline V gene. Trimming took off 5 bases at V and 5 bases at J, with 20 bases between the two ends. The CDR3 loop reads CASSPRPTDSNNEQFF. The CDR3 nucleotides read TGCGCCAGCAGTCCGCGACCCACGGACAGTAACAATGAGCAGTTCTTC.

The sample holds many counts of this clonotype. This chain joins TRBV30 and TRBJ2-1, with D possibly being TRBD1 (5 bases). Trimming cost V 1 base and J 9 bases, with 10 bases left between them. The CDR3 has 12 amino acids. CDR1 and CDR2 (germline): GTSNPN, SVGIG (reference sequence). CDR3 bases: TGTGCCTGGAGTGAAACAGGTATTGAGCAGTTCTTC. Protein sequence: CAWSETGIEQFF.

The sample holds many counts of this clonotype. The DNA of the CDR3 is TGCAGTGCTAGAGAGGCGGGATGGGATATTAACATTCAGTACTTC. This translates into CSAREAGWDINIQYF. The chain has TRBV20-1 and TRBJ2-4, with D tentatively TRBD2 (6 bases). The germline V and J ends were trimmed by 0 bases and 7 bases, with 16 bases remaining between them. This CDR3 has 15 residues. The germline V gene encodes CDR1 DFQATT and CDR2 SNEGSKA (reference sequence).

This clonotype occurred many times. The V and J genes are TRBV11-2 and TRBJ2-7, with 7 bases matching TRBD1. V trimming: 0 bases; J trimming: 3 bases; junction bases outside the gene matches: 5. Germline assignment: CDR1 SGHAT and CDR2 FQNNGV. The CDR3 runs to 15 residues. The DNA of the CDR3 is TGTGCCAGCAGCTTAGACGTGACAGGGCACTACGAGCAGTACTTC. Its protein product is CASSLDVTGHYEQYF.

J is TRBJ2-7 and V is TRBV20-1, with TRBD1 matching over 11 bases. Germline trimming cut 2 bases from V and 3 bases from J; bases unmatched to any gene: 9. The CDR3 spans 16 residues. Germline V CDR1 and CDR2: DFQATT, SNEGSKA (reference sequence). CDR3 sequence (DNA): TGCAGTGCTAGAAACCCTCACGGGACAGGGGGCTACGAGCAGTACTTC. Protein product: CSARNPHGTGGYEQYF.

CDR3 in DNA: TGCAGCGTTTCCGGGGGGGAGCTCACAGATACGCAGTATTTT. This codes for CSVSGGELTDTQYF. This chain links TRBV29-1 with TRBJ2-3; 8 positions agree with TRBD2. J lost 2 bases, V lost 5 bases, and 6 bases had no gene match. Per the germline V gene, CDR1 is SQVTM and CDR2 is ANQGSEA. The CDR3 is 14 residues long.

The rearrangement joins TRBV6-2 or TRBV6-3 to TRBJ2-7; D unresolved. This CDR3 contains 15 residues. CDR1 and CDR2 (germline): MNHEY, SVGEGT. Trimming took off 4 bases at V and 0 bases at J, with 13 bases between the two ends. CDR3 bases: TGTGCCAGCAGTTCACAACGCAGTAACTCCTACGAGCAGTACTTC. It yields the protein CASSSQRSNSYEQYF.

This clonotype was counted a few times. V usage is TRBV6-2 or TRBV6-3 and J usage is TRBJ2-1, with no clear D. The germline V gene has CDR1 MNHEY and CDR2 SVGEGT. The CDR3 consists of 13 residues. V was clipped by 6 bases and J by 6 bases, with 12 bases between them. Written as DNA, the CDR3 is TGTGCCAGCAGGCCGTTCGTCCCCAATGAGCAGTTCTTC. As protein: CASRPFVPNEQFF.

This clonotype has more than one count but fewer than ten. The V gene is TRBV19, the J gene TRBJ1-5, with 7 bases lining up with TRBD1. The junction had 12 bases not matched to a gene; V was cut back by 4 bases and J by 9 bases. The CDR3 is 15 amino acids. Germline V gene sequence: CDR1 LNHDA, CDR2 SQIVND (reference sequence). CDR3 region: CASSTARDSPSPQHF. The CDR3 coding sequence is TGTGCCAGTAGTACCGCCCGGGACAGCCCTTCGCCCCAGCATTTT.

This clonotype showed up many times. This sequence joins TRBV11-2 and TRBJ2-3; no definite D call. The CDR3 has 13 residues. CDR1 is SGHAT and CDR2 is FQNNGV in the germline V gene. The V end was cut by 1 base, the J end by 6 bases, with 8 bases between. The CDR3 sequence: CASSLVGSDTQYF. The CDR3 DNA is TGTGCCAGCAGCTTAGTCGGGTCGGATACGCAGTATTTT.

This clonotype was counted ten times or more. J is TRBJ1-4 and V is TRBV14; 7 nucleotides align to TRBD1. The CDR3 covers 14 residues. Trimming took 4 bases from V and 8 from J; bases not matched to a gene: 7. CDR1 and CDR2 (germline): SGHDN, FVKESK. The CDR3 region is CASSPTGLVEKLFF. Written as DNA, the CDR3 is TGTGCCAGCAGCCCGACAGGGCTCGTGGAAAAACTGTTTTTT.

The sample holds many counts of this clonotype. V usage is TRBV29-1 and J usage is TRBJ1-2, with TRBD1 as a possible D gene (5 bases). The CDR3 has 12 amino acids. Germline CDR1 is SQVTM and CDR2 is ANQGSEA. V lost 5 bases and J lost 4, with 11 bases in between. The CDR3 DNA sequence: TGCAGCGTTTGGGCGGGGGGCTATGGCTACACCTTC. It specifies CSVWAGGYGYTF.

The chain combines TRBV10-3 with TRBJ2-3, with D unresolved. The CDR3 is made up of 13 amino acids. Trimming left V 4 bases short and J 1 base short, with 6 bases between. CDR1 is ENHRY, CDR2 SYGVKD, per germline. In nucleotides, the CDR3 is TGTGCCATCAGTGTAGAGCGCACAGATACGCAGTATTTT. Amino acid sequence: CAISVERTDTQYF.

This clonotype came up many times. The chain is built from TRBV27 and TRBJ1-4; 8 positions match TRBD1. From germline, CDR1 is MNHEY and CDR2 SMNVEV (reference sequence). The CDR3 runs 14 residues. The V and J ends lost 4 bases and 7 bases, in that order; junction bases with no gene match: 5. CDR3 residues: CASSYSGTGEKLFF. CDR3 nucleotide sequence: TGTGCCAGCAGTTACAGCGGGACAGGTGAAAAACTGTTTTTT. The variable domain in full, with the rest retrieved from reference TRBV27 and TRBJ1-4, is EAQVTQNPRYLITVTGKKLTVTCSQNMNHEYMSWYRQDPGLGLRQIYYSMNVEVTDKGDVPEGYKVSRKEKRNFPLILESPSPNQTSLYFCASSYSGTGEKLFFGSGTQLSVL.

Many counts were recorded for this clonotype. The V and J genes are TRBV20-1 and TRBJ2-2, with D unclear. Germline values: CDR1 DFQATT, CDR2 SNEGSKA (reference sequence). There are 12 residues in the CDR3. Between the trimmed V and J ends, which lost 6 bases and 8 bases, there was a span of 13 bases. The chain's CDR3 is CSASSLVGELFF. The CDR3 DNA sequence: TGCAGTGCATCTTCCCTAGTTGGGGAGCTGTTTTTT.

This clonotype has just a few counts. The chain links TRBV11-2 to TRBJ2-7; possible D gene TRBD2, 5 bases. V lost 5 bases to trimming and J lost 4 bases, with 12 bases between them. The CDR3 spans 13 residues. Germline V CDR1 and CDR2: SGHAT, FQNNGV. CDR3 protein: CASSPGMGYEQYF. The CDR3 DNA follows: TGTGCCAGCAGCCCCGGGATGGGGTACGAGCAGTACTTC.

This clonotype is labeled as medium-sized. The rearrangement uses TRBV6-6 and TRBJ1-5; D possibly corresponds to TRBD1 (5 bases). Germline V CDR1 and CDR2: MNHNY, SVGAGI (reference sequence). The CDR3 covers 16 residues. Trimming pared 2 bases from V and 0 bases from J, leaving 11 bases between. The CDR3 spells CASSYGEGRSNQPQHF. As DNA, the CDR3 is TGTGCCAGCAGTTACGGGGAGGGACGTAGCAATCAGCCCCAGCATTTT.

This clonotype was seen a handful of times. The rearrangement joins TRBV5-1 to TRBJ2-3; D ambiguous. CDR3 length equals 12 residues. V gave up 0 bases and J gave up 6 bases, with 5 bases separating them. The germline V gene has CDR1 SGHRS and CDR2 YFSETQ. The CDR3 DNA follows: TGCGCCAGCAGCTTGGATATGGATACGCAGTATTTT. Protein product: CASSLDMDTQYF. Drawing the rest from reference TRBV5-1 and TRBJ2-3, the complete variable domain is KAGVTQTPRYLIKTRGQQVTLSCSPISGHRSVSWYQQTPGQGLQFLFEYFSETQRNKGNFPGRFSGRQFSNSRSEMNVSTLELGDSALYLCASSLDMDTQYFGPGTRLTVL.

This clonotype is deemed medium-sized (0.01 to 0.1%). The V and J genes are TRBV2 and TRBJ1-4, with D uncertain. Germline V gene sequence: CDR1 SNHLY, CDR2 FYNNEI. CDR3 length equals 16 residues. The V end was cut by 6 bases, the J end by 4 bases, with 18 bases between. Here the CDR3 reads CASRLLTGQHNEKLFF. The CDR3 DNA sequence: TGTGCCAGCAGACTATTGACGGGCCAACATAATGAAAAACTGTTTTTT.

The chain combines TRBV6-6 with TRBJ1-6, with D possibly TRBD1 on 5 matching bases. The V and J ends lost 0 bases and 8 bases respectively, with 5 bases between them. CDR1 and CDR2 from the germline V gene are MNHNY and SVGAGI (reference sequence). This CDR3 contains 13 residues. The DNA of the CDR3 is TGTGCCAGCAGTTACTCGGGACATTCACCCCTCCACTTT. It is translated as CASSYSGHSPLHF.

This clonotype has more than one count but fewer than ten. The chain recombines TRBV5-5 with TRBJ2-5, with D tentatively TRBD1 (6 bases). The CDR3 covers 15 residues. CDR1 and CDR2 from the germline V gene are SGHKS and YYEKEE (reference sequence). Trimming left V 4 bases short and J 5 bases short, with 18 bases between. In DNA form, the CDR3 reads TGTGCCAGCAGCCACGGTCAGAGAGACAGGGAGACCCAGTACTTC. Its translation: CASSHGQRDRETQYF. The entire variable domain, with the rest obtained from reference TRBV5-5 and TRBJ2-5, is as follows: DAGVTQSPTHLIKTRGQQVTLRCSPISGHKSVSWYQQVLGQGPQFIFQYYEKEERGRGNFPDRFSARQFPNYSSELNVNALLLGDSALYLCASSHGQRDRETQYFGPGTRLLVL.

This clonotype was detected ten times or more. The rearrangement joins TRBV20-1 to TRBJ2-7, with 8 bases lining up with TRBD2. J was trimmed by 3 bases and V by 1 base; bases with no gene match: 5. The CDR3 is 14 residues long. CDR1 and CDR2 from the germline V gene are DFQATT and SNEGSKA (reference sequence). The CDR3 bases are TGCAGTGCTAGAGCAAGCGGGGGAGGCTACGAGCAGTACTTC. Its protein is CSARASGGGYEQYF.

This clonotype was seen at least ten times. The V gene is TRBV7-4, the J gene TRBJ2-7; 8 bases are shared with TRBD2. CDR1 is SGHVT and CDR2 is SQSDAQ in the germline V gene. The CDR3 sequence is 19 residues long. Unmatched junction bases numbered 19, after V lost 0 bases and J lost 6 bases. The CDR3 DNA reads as TGTGCCAGCAGCTTAGCCGGACAGTATTTCGCGGGACTAGGTTCCGAGCAGTACTTC. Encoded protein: CASSLAGQYFAGLGSEQYF.

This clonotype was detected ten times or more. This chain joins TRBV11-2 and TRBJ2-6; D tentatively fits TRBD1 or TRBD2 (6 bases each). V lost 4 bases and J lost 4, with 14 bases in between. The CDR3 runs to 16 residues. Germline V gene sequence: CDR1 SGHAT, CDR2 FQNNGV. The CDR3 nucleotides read TGTGCCAGCAGCTCGTTAGGGGGGCAGGGGGCCAACGTCCTGACTTTC. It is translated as CASSSLGGQGANVLTF.

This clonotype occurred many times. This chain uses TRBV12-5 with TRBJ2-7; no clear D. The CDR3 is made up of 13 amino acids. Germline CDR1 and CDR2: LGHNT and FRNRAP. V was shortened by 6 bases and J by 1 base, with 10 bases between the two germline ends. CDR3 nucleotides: TGTGCTAGTGGACCATACGGATCCTACGAGCAGTACTTC. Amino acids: CASGPYGSYEQYF.

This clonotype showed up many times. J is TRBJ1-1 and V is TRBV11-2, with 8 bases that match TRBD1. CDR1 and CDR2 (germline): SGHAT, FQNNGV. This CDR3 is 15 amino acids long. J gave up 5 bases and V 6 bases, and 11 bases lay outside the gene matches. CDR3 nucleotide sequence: TGTGCCAGCAGGGACATGACAGGGGAAGAGACTGAAGCTTTCTTT. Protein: CASRDMTGEETEAFF. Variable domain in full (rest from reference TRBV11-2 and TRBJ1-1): EAGVAQSPRYKIIEKRQSVAFWCNPISGHATLYWYQQILGQGPKLLIQFQNNGVVDDSQLPKDRFSAERLKGVDSTLKIQPAKLEDSAVYLCASRDMTGEETEAFFGQGTRLTVV.

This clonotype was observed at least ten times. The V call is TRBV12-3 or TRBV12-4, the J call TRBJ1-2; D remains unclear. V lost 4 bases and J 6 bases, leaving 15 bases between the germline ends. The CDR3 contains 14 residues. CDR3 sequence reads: CASSYLGVNDGYTF. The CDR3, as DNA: TGTGCCAGCAGTTATCTTGGGGTCAACGATGGCTACACCTTC.

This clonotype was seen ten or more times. CDR3 region: CASSKPPETQYF. Written as DNA, the CDR3 is TGTGCCAGCAGCAAACCTCCGGAGACCCAGTACTTC. The chain combines TRBV7-2 with TRBJ2-5, with no clear D. The V and J ends lost 5 bases and 5 bases respectively, with 9 bases between them. Per the germline V gene, CDR1 is SGHTA and CDR2 is FQGNSA. The CDR3 is 12 amino acids.

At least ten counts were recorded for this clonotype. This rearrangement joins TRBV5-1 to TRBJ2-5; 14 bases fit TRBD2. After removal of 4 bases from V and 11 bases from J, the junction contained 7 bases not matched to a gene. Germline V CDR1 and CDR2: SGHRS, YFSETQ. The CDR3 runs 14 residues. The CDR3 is CASSISGTSGSQYF. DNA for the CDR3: TGCGCCAGCAGCATCTCCGGGACTAGCGGGAGTCAGTACTTC.